This T cell receptor beta chain was retrieved from a study of shared clonotypes between healthy human individuals. CDR1 and CDR2 (germline): SGHRS, YFSETQ. With V trimmed by 7 bases and J by 7 bases, 5 bases remained unmatched. CDR3 length: 12 residues. Assay: immunoSEQ multiplex PCR; the TCRdb copy retains only in-frame clones and omits some. The table records 850,000 to 1,200,000 clones, more than 65% of them present only once. The chain recombines TRBV5-1 with TRBJ1-2; TRBD1 matches 9 bases. Material for sequencing was memory CD4+ T cells sorted from blood. This sample's subset: CD45RA-negative fraction. The receptor was derived from a man between 18 and 29 years old in good health. In DNA, the CDR3 is TGCGCCAGCCGACAGGGGGAAGGTGGCTACACCTTC. The encoded protein is CASRQGEGGYTF.